This T cell receptor beta chain is from a study of tumor-infiltrating lymphocytes in localized non-small cell lung cancer. Study summary: Several tumor histologies, both smoking statuses, and some post-neoadjuvant chemotherapy samples were included. Tumor tissue and non-adjacent uninvolved lung came from each patient.

Method: immunoSEQ multiplex PCR; TCRdb's copy keeps in-frame clones and lacks some. Among about 12,000 clones listed, roughly 84% were seen once. There are 15 residues in the CDR3. Germline CDR1 reads MNHEY; CDR2 reads SVGAGI. Trimming removed 2 bases at V and 4 bases at J, with 12 bases between. This clonotype originated in a human donor with non-small cell lung cancer. The chain combines TRBV6-5 with TRBJ1-5, with D tentatively TRBD1 (6 bases). The sequenced sample was lung tumor tissue. CDR3 region: CASSYGQGINQPQHF. CDR3 DNA: TGTGCCAGCAGTTACGGGCAGGGGATTAATCAGCCCCAGCATTTT.